This T cell receptor beta chain is from a study of blood T cell repertoires in COVID-19. Study details: Whether acute or convalescent, the COVID-19 samples came from the United States, Italy and Spain. PBMCs, B-cell-depleted T cells, or T cells provided the cDNA or gDNA that made up the material.

The trim removed 2 bases at V and 6 bases at J, leaving 5 bases unmatched. Germline CDR1 LNHNV, CDR2 YYDKDF (reference sequence). The CDR3 sequence is 15 residues long. As handled by the study authors: From reference gene primer amplification, estimates of nucleated cell counts were derived. Assay used: immunoSEQ multiplex PCR; TCRdb lists only in-frame clones, some missing. That table furnishes V, J and clone size, whereas the DNA furnished D and trimming. The sample carries under 250,000 clones, roughly 75% recorded once. This clone has just a few counts. V gene TRBV15 combines with J gene TRBJ2-3; 10 bases line up with TRBD1. Sample: peripheral blood. This sequence originates from a woman in her 70s with acute or convalescent COVID-19. The CDR3 bases are TGTGCCACCAGCAGACAACCGGGACAGGGGGATACGCAGTATTTT. Its translation: CATSRQPGQGDTQYF.